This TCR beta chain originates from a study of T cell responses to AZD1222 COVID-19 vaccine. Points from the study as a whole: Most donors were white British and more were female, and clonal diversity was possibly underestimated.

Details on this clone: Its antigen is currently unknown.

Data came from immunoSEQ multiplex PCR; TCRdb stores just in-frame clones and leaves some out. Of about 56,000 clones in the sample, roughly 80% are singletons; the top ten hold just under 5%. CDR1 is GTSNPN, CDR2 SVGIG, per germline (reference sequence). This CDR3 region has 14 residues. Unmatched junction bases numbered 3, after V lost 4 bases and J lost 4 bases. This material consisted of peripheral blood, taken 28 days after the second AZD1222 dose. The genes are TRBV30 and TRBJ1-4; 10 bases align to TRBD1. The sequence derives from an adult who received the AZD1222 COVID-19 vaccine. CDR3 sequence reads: CAWKRTGGNEKLFF. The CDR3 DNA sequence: TGTGCCTGGAAAAGGACAGGGGGTAATGAAAAACTGTTTTTT. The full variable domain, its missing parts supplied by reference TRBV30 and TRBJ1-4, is SQTIHQWPATLVQPVGSPLSLECTVEGTSNPNLYWYRQAAGRGLQLLFYSVGIGQISSEVPQNLSASRPQDRQFILSSKKLLLSDSGFYLCAWKRTGGNEKLFFGSGTQLSVL.